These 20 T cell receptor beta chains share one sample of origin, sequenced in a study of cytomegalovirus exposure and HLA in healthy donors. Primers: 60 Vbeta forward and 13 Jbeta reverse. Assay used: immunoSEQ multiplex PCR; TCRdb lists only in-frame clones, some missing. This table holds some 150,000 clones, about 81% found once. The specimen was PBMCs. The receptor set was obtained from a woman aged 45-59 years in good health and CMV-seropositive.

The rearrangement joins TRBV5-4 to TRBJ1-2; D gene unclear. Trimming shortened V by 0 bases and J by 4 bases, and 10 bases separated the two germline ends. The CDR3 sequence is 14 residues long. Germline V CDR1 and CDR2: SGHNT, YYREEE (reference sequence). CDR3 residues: CASSLGTGGYGYTF. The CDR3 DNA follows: TGTGCCAGCAGCTTGGGGACGGGAGGCTATGGCTACACCTTC.

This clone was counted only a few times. The CDR3, as DNA: TGCAGCGTTGAAAAGCCACCCTATGGCTACACCTTC. It translates to CSVEKPPYGYTF. This sequence joins TRBV29-1 and TRBJ1-2; D is unclear. The CDR3 consists of 12 residues. The germline gives CDR1 SQVTM, CDR2 ANQGSEA. Trimming cost V 2 bases and J 4 bases, with 8 bases left between them. Looking up the rest from reference TRBV29-1 and TRBJ1-2 gives the full variable domain: SAVISQKPSRDICQRGTSLTIQCQVDSQVTMMFWYRQQPGQSLTLIATANQGSEATYESGFVIDKFPISRPNLTFSTLTVSNMSPEDSSIYLCSVEKPPYGYTFGSGTRLTVV.

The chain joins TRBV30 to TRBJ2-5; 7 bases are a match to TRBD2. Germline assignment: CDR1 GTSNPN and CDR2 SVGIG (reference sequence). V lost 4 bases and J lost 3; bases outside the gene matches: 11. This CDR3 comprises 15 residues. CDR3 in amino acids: CAWNRLAGPKETQYF. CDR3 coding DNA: TGTGCCTGGAACCGACTAGCAGGCCCAAAAGAGACCCAGTACTTC.

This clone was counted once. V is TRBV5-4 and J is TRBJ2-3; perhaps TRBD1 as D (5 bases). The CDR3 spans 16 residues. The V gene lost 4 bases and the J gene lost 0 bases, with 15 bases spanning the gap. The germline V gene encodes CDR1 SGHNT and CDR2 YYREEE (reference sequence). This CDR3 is CASSLGLTVSTDTQYF. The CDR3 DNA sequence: TGTGCCAGCAGCCTGGGGCTGACAGTTAGCACAGATACGCAGTATTTT. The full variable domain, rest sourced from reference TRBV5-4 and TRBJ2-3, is ETGVTQSPTHLIKTRGQQVTLRCSSQSGHNTVSWYQQALGQGPQFIFQYYREEENGRGNFPPRFSGLQFPNYSSELNVNALELDDSALYLCASSLGLTVSTDTQYFGPGTRLTVL.

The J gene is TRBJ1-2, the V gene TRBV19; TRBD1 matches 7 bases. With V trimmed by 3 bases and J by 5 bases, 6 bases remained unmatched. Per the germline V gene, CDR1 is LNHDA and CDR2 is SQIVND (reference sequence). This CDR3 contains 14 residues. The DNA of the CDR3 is TGTGCCAGTAGTATCTCTGCAGGGGGTTATGGCTACACCTTC. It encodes CASSISAGGYGYTF.

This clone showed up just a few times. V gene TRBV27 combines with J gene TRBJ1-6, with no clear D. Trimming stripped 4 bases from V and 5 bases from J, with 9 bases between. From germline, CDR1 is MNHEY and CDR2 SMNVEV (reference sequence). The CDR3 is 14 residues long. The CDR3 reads CASSWQVDNSPLHF. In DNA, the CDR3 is TGTGCCAGCAGTTGGCAGGTCGATAATTCACCCCTCCACTTT.

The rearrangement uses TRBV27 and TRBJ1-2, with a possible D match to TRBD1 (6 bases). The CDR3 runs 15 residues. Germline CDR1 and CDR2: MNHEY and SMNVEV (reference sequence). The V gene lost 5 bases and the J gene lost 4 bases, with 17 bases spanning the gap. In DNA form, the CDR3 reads TGTGCCAGCAGTAAGGCCGGGACACCACGCTATGGCTACACCTTC. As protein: CASSKAGTPRYGYTF.

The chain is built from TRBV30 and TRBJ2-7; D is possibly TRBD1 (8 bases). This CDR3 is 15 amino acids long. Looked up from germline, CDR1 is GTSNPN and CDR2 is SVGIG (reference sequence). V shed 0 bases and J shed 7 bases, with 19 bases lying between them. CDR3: CAWSVATGGAEEQYF. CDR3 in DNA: TGTGCCTGGAGTGTCGCAACAGGGGGGGCAGAAGAGCAGTACTTC.

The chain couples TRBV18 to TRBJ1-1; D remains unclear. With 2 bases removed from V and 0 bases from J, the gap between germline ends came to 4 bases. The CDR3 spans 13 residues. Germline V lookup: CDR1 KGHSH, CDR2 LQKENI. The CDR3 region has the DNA TGTGCCAGCTCACCAGGGCTGAACACTGAAGCTTTCTTT. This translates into CASSPGLNTEAFF.

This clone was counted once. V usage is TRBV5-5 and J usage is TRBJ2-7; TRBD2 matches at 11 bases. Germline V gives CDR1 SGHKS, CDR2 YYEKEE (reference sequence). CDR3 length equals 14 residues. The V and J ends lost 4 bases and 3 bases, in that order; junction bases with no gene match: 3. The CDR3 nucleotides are TGTGCCAGCAGCCAAACTAGCGGGAGCTACGAGCAGTACTTC. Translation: CASSQTSGSYEQYF.

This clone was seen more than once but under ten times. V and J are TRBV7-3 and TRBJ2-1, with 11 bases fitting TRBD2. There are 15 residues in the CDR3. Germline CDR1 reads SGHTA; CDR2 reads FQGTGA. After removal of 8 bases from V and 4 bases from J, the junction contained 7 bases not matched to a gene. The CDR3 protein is CASGLAGGSYNEQFF. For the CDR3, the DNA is TGTGCCAGCGGATTAGCGGGAGGGTCTTACAATGAGCAGTTCTTC.

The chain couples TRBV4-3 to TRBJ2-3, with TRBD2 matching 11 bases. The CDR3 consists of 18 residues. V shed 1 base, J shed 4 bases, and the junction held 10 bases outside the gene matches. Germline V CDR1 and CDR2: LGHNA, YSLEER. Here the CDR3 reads CASSQVATSGGASDTQYF. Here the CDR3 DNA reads TGCGCCAGCAGCCAAGTGGCTACTAGCGGGGGAGCATCAGATACGCAGTATTTT.

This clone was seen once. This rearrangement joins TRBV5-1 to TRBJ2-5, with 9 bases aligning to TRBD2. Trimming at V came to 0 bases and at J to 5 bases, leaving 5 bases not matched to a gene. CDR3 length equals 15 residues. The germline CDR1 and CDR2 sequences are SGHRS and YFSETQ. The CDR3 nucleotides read TGCGCCAGCAGCTTGGGGCGGCTAGCGGGGGAGACCCAGTACTTC. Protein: CASSLGRLAGETQYF.

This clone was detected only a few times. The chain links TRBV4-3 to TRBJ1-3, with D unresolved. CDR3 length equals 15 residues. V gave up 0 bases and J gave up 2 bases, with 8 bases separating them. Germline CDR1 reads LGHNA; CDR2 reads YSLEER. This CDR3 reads CASSQEGTAGNTIYF. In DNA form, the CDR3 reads TGCGCCAGCAGCCAAGAGGGCACGGCTGGAAACACCATATATTTT.

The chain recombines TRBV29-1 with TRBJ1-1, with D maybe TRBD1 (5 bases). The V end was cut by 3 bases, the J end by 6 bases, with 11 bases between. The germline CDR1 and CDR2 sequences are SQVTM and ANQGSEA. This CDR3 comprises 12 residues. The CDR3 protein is CSVDDPGSEAFF. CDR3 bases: TGCAGCGTTGATGACCCAGGGTCTGAAGCTTTCTTT.

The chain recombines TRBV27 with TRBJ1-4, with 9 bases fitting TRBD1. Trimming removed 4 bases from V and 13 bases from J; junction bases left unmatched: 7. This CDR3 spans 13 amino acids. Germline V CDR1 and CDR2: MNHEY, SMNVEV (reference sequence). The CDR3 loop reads CASSYAQGARLFF. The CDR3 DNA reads TGTGCCAGCAGTTACGCACAGGGGGCAAGACTGTTTTTT.

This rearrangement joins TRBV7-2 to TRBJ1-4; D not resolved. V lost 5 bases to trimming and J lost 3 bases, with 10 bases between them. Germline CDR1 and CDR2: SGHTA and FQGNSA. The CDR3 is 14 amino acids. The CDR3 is CASSPVMSNEKLFF. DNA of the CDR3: TGTGCCAGCAGCCCCGTTATGTCTAATGAAAAACTGTTTTTT.

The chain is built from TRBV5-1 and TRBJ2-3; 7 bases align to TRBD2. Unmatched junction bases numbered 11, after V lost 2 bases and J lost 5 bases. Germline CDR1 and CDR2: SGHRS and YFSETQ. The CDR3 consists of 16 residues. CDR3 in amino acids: CASSFAAGVGGDTQYF. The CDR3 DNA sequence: TGCGCCAGCAGCTTTGCCGCGGGAGTTGGTGGAGATACGCAGTATTTT.

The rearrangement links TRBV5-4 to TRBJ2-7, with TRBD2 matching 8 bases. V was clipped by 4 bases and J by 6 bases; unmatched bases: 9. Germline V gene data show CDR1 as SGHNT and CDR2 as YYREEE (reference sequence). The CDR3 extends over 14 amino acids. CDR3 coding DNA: TGTGCCAGCAGCGCGAAGCGGGAGTTCAGCGAGCAGTACTTC. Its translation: CASSAKREFSEQYF.

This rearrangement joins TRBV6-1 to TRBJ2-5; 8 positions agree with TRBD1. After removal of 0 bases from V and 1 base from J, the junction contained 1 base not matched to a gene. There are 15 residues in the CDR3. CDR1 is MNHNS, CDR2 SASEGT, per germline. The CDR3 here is CASSEATGGQETQYF. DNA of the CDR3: TGTGCCAGCAGTGAAGCTACAGGGGGCCAAGAGACCCAGTACTTC.